A selection of T cell receptor beta chains follows, all from one sample in a study of shared clonotypes between healthy human individuals. Sequenced by immunoSEQ multiplex PCR; TCRdb stores in-frame clones only, minus some. The table includes hundreds of thousands of clones, roughly 98% detected once. The sample consisted of naive CD8+ T cells sorted from blood. These TCRs come from a man aged 25-45 years in good health. Each CDR3 is given with its conserved first and last residue. Not every row has a clone size; where given, it reads once, few, many or a size class.

CDR3: CASSQDSTGPSYEQYF
V: TRBV4-3
J: TRBJ2-7
size: .

CDR3: CASRRGLHSYEQYF
V: TRBV11-2
J: TRBJ2-7
size: .

CDR3: CASSGDIPPNTEAFF
V: TRBV28
J: TRBJ1-1
size: .

CDR3: CASGGQDEQYF
V: TRBV27
J: TRBJ2-7
size: once

CDR3: CSVDAGENNGELFF
V: TRBV29-1
J: TRBJ2-2
size: .

CDR3: CASRQPSGKGSGNTIYF
V: TRBV7-9
J: TRBJ1-3
size: .

CDR3: CAWSGGTYNEQFF
V: TRBV30
J: TRBJ2-1
size: .

CDR3: CASSLRVETYNEQFF
V: TRBV7-6
J: TRBJ2-1
size: .

CDR3: CASSSLGEQYF
V: TRBV11-2
J: TRBJ2-7
size: .

CDR3: CASSYSSGGAYEQYF
V: TRBV6-6
J: TRBJ2-7
size: .

CDR3: CSVEDRATEAFF
V: TRBV29-1
J: TRBJ1-1
size: .

CDR3: CASSLSGSPVTFF
V: TRBV7-9
J: TRBJ2-1
size: .

CDR3: CASSLELAHSSYEQYF
V: TRBV7-8
J: TRBJ2-7
size: .

CDR3: CASSLASSGARGTGELFF
V: TRBV5-1
J: TRBJ2-2
size: .

CDR3: CASSLKGKLAGEYEQYF
V: TRBV5-6
J: TRBJ2-7
size: .

CDR3: CASSSPRGAFYNEQFF
V: TRBV9
J: TRBJ2-1
size: .

CDR3: CASSLLTKGTGELFF
V: TRBV7-9
J: TRBJ2-2
size: .

CDR3: CASSGVVARTYEQYF
V: TRBV7-8
J: TRBJ2-7
size: once

CDR3: CASSPGLVLRDGELFF
V: TRBV27
J: TRBJ2-2
size: .

CDR3: CASSPTLAYSYEQYF
V: TRBV27
J: TRBJ2-7
size: .

CDR3: CASSSTIGRGPGSYEQYF
V: TRBV7-9
J: TRBJ2-7
size: .

CDR3: CASEEGGTEAFF
V: TRBV2
J: TRBJ1-1
size: .

CDR3: CASSVGLDSYNEQFF
V: TRBV9
J: TRBJ2-1
size: .

CDR3: CASRLGQGIYEQYF
V: TRBV5-6
J: TRBJ2-7
size: .

CDR3: CASSPPSWNGELFF
V: TRBV18
J: TRBJ2-2
size: .

CDR3: CSVYREQETQYF
V: TRBV29-1
J: TRBJ2-5
size: .

CDR3: CSVPGTGEIYEQYF
V: TRBV29-1
J: TRBJ2-7
size: .

CDR3: CASSIAHADSTDTQYF
V: TRBV19
J: TRBJ2-3
size: .

CDR3: CASSQAASGSNEQFF
V: TRBV4-1
J: TRBJ2-1
size: .

CDR3: CASSPRGAQYYEQYF
V: TRBV7-6
J: TRBJ2-7
size: .

CDR3: CAWSRLQSTDTQYF
V: TRBV30
J: TRBJ2-3
size: .

CDR3: CASSLTLAGVYEQYF
V: TRBV5-1
J: TRBJ2-7
size: .

CDR3: CASSVWTGNTGELFF
V: TRBV6-1
J: TRBJ2-2
size: .

CDR3: CASSLGQGMDNEQFF
V: TRBV7-9
J: TRBJ2-1
size: .

CDR3: CASSQRNREIYEQYF
V: TRBV14
J: TRBJ2-7
size: .

CDR3: CASSQEVGAYEQYF
V: TRBV4-3
J: TRBJ2-7
size: .

CDR3: CASSPTQGGYNEQFF
V: TRBV18
J: TRBJ2-1
size: .

CDR3: CSASTGGNGYTF
V: TRBV29-1
J: TRBJ1-2
size: .

CDR3: CASSLGAGFGYEQYF
V: TRBV7-6
J: TRBJ2-7
size: .

CDR3: CASSVGQGPAYEQYF
V: TRBV9
J: TRBJ2-7
size: .

CDR3: CASSHGSRGQGSYEQYF
V: TRBV5-1
J: TRBJ2-7
size: .

CDR3: CASSHQGRGNTIYF
V: TRBV27
J: TRBJ1-3
size: .

CDR3: CASSPTGSGYGYTF
V: TRBV14
J: TRBJ1-2
size: .

CDR3: CASSTGTGGEVRTDTQYF
V: TRBV28
J: TRBJ2-3
size: .

CDR3: CAWSVLGFTDEQYF
V: TRBV30
J: TRBJ2-7
size: .

CDR3: CASSSRAEGQGVEAFF
V: TRBV7-9
J: TRBJ1-1
size: .

CDR3: CSVWGETSGSSYEQYF
V: TRBV29-1
J: TRBJ2-7
size: .

CDR3: CASSSPTSGLNEQFF
V: TRBV28
J: TRBJ2-1
size: .

CDR3: CASSLPDEGTEIYEQYF
V: TRBV7-9
J: TRBJ2-7
size: .

CDR3: CAWNDRGEGNTEAFF
V: TRBV30
J: TRBJ1-1
size: .

CDR3: CASSVQAAYEQYF
V: TRBV27
J: TRBJ2-7
size: .

CDR3: CASSTPAGDGPSYNEQFF
V: TRBV7-9
J: TRBJ2-1
size: .